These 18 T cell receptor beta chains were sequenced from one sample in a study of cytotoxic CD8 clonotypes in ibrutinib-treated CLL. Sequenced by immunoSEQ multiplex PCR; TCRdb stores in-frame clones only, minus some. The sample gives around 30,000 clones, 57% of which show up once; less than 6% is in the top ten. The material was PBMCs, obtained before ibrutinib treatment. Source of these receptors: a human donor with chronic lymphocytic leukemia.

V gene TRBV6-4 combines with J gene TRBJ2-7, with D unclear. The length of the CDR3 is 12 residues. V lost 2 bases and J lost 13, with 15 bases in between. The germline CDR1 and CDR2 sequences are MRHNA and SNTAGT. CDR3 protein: CASSDGSGRLYF. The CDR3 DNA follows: TGTGCCAGCAGTGACGGAAGTGGCAGGCTTTACTTC.

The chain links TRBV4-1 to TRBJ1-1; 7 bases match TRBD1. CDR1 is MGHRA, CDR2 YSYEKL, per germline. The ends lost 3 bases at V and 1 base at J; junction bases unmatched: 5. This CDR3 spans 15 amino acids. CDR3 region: CASSHWTGPNTEAFF. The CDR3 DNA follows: TGCGCCAGCAGCCATTGGACAGGACCGAACACTGAAGCTTTCTTT.

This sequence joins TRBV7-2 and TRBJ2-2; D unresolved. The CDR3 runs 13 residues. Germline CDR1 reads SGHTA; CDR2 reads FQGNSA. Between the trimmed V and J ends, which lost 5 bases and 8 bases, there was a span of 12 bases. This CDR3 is CASSRPVIGELFF. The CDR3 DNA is TGTGCCAGCAGCCGTCCGGTGATAGGGGAGCTGTTTTTT.

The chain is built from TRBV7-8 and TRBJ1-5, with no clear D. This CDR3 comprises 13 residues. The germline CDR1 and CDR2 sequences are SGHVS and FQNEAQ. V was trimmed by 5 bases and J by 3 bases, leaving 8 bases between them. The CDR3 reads CASSKDSNQPQHF. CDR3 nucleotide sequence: TGTGCCAGCAGCAAGGACTCCAATCAGCCCCAGCATTTT.

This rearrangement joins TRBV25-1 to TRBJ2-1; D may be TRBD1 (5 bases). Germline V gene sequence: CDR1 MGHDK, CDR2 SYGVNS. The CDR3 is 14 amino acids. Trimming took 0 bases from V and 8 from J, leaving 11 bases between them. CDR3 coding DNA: TGTGCCAGCAGTGAATACAGGGTTGGGGATGAGCAGTTCTTC. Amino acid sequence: CASSEYRVGDEQFF.

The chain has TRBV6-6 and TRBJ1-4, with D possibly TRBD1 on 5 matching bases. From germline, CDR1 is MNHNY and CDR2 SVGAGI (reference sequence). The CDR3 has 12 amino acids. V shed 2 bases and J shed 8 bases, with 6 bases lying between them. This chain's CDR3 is CASSYEGEKLFF. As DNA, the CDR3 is TGTGCCAGCAGTTACGAGGGGGAAAAACTGTTTTTT.

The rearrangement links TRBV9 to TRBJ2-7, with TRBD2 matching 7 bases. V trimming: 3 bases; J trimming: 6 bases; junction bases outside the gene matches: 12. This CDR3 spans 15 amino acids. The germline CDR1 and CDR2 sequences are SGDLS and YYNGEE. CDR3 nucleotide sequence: TGTGCCAGCAGCGCCGGCCCCGGACTAGGAGTCGAGCAGTACTTC. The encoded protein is CASSAGPGLGVEQYF.

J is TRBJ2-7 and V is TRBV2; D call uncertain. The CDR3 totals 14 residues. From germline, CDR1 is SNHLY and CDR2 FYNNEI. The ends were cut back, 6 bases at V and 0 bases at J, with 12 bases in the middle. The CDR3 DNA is TGTGCCAGCAGGATTACTGGAAGCTCCTACGAGCAGTACTTC. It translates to CASRITGSSYEQYF.

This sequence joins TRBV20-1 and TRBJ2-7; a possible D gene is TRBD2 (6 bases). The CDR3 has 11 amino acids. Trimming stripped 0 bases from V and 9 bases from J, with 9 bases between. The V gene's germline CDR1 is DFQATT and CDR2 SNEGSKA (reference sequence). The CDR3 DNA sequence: TGCAGTGCTAGAGACGGGCGGGGGCAGTACTTC. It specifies CSARDGRGQYF.

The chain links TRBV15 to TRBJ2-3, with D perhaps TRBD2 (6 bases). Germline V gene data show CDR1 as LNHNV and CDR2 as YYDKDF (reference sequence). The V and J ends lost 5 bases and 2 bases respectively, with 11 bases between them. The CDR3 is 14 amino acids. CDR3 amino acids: CATSGGTLTDTQYF. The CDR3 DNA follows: TGTGCCACCAGCGGAGGGACGCTCACAGATACGCAGTATTTT.

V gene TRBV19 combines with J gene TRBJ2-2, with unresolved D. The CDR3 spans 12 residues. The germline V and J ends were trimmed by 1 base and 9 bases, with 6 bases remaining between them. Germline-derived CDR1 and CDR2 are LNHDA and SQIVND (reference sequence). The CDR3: CASSIGLRELFF. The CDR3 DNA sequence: TGTGCCAGTAGTATAGGGCTAAGGGAGCTGTTTTTT.

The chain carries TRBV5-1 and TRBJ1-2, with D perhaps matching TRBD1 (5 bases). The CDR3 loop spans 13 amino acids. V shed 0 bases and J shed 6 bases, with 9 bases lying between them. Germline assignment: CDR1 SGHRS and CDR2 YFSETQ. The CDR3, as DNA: TGCGCCAGCAGCTTGGTGGGGCTTGATGGCTACACCTTC. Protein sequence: CASSLVGLDGYTF.

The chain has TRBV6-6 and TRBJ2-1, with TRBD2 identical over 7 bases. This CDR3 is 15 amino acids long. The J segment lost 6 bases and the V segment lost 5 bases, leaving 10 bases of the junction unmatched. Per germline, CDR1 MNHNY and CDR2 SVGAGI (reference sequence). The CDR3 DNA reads TGTGCCAGCAGTGTCTCCGGACTAGTAGGCAATGAGCAGTTCTTC. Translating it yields CASSVSGLVGNEQFF.

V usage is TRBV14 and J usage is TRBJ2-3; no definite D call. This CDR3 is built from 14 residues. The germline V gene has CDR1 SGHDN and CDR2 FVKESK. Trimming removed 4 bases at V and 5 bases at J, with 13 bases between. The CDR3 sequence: CASSLLSLGDTQYF. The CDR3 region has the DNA TGTGCCAGCAGCCTATTATCTCTGGGAGATACGCAGTATTTT.

Here the CDR3 reads CASSYSRSDSLYEQYF. CDR3 bases: TGTGCCAGCAGTTACTCAAGATCTGACTCCCTTTACGAGCAGTACTTC. The V call is TRBV6-5, the J call TRBJ2-7; unclear D gene. V was pared by 0 bases and J by 4 bases, with 16 bases between. CDR1 is MNHEY and CDR2 is SVGAGI in the germline V gene. The CDR3 extends over 16 amino acids.

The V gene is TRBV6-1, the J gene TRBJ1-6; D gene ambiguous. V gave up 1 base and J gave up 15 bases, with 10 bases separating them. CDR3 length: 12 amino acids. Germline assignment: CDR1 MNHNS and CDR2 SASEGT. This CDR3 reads CASSEVGKLLHF. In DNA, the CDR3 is TGTGCCAGCAGTGAAGTAGGGAAACTCCTCCACTTT.

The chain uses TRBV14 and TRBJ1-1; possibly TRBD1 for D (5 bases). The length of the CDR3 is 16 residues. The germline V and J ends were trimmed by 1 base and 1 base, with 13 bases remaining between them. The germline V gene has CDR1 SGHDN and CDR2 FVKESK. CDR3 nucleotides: TGTGCCAGCAGCCAAGGGGGGAAAGTACGGAACACTGAAGCTTTCTTT. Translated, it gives CASSQGGKVRNTEAFF.

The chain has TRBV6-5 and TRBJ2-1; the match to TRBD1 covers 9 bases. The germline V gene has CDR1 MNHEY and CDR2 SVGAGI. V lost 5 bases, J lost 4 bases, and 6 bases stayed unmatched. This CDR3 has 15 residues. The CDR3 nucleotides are TGTGCCAGCAGTCGCGGACAGGGGAGATACAATGAGCAGTTCTTC. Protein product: CASSRGQGRYNEQFF.